This TCR beta chain was sequenced during a study of blood T cell repertoires in COVID-19 (dated by TCRdb to the early 2020s). With respect to the entire study: Samples covering the acute and convalescent phases of COVID-19 were provided by collaborators in the United States, Italy and Spain. The material from the prospective study consisted of cDNA or gDNA derived from T cells, B-cell-depleted T cells, or PBMCs. The dataset comprised deeply sampled blood TCRbeta repertoires from subjects exposed to, actively infected with, or recovered from COVID-19. A freely available public database, intended as a resource for researchers studying the immune response to SARS-CoV-2, is where the repertoires were released. The samples were drawn from two sources: the first 160 participants of the ongoing ImmuneRACE study, and over 950 subjects contributed by 6 global collaborators. A de-identified subject ID, COVID-19 status, age in years and sex were almost always included in the sample metadata. Where available, HLA class I and class II types were obtained from metadata supplied by the sample provider rather than from assay-based typing.

The CDR3 has 14 amino acids, counting the end cysteine and phenylalanine. The sequence is cut down to CDR3 DNA, 42 bases in frame from base 1. CDR1 and CDR2 (SGHTA, FQGNSA) derive from the germline V gene. At the junction V is shortened by 1 base and J by 7 bases, with 8 bases in between. Participants in the prospective study were aged roughly 18 to 89 years, lived in over 20 United States geographic areas, and enrolled through a virtual design. To assign participants to cohorts, the prospective study relied on clinical history that participants themselves reported in a screening survey and a study questionnaire. Recovered participants in ImmuneRACE Cohort 3 were defined as having two consecutive negative NP/OP PCR tests, clearance from a healthcare professional, or resolution of symptoms. Each participant in the prospective study had whole blood, serum and a nasopharyngeal or oropharyngeal swab collected by mobile phlebotomists. Prospective study participants could optionally give additional blood draws and questionnaires over an approximately two-month period. Before DNA extraction, prospective study blood samples were shipped either frozen or at room temperature.

TCRbeta CDR3 regions were amplified from genomic DNA using the immunoSEQ Assay, a bias-controlled multiplex PCR. The original pipeline was this. The number of nucleated cells in each sample was estimated from the amplification of reference gene primers within the assay. To quantify the absolute abundance of each unique TCRbeta CDR3 rearrangement, sequence reads were collapsed and filtered. For each sample, productive Simpson clonality was calculated as the square root of Simpson's diversity index over productive rearrangements. The immuneACCESS repertoire file appears here via TCRdb, limited to in-frame rearrangements. These files lack a portion of the clones; in checked studies, under half of the deficit traces to unresolved V genes, and the cause of the others is not known. V and J calls and clone size are copied from that table; D and trimming were computed from the DNA. This sample is represented by more than 250,000 clones; approximately 89% of them were singletons. Jointly, the top ten make up approximately 2.4% of the sample.

A remark on this clone: Its cognate antigen has yet to be identified. Base qualities are not at hand, and no much larger clone is one base apart.

General conclusions and limits of the study: How much clinical and demographic metadata was included differed by source and by participant, and the metadata was provided uncurated.

Material: PBMCs or T cells enriched from blood (not recorded which). The rearranged segments are TRBV7-2 and TRBJ1-6; the D gene identity is not certain. The clonotype originates from a woman younger than 35 who had recovered from COVID-19. The CDR3 is CASSLDPGNSPLHF. The DNA sequence reads TGTGCCAGCAGCTTAGATCCGGGGAATTCACCCCTCCACTTT.